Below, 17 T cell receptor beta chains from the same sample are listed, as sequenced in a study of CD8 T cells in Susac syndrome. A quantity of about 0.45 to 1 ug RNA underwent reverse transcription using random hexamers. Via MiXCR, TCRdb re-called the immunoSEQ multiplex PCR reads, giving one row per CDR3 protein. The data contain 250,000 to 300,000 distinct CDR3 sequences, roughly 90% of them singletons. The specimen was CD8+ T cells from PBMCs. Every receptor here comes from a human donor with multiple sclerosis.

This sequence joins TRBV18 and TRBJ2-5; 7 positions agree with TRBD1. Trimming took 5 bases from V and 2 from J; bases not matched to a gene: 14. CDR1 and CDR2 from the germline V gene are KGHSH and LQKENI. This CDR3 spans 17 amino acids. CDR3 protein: CASSSDRGTVEQETQYF. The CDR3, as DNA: TGTGCCAGCTCATCCGATAGAGGGACAGTGGAACAAGAGACCCAGTACTTC.

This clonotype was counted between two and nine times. The CDR3 DNA follows: TGTGCCAGCAGTTTCAGGGGCTCCCCTCTTCAGTACTTC. It translates to CASSFRGSPLQYF. The genes are TRBV27 and TRBJ2-5; possible D gene TRBD1, 6 bases. The germline CDR1 and CDR2 sequences are MNHEY and SMNVEV (reference sequence). The V end was cut by 3 bases, the J end by 11 bases, with 16 bases between. This CDR3 is built from 13 residues.

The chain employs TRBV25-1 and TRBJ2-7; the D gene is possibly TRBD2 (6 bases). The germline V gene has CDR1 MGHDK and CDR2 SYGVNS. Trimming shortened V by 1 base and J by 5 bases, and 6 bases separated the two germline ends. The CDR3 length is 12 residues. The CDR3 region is CASSEWGDEQYF. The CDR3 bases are TGTGCCAGCAGTGAATGGGGGGACGAGCAGTACTTC.

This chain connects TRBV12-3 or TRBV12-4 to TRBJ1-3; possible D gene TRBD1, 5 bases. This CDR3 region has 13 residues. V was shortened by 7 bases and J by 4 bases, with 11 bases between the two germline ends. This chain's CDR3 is CASTLGGGNTIYF. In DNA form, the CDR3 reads TGTGCCAGCACCCTGGGGGGGGGAAACACCATATATTTT.

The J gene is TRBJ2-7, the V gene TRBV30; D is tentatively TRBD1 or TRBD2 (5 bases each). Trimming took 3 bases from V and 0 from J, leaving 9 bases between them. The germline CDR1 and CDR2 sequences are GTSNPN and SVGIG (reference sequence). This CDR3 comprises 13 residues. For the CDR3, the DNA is TGTGCCTGGAGCATCGGGACCTCCTACGAGCAGTACTTC. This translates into CAWSIGTSYEQYF.

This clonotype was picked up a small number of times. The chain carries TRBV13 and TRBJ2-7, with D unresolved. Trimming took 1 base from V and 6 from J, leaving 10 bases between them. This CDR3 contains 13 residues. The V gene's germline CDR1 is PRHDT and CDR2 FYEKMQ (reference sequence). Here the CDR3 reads CASSLAGSLEQYF. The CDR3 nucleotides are TGTGCCAGCAGCTTAGCGGGCAGCCTCGAGCAGTACTTC. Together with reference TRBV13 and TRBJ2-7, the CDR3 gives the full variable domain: AAGVIQSPRHLIKEKRETATLKCYPIPRHDTVYWYQQGPGQDPQFLISFYEKMQSDKGSIPDRFSAQQFSDYHSELNMSSLELGDSALYFCASSLAGSLEQYFGPGTRLTVT.

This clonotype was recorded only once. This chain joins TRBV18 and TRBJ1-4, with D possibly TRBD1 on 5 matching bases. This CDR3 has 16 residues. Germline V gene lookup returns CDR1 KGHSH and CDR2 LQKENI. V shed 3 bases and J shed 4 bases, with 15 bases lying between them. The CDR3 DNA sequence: TGTGCCAGCTCACCGACAGAAACCCTCCGTAATGAAAAACTGTTTTTT. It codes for CASSPTETLRNEKLFF.

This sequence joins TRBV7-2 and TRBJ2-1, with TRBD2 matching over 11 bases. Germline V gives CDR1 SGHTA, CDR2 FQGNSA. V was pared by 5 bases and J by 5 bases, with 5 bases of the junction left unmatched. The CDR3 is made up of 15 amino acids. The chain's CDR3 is CASSAGLAGHNEQFF. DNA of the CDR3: TGTGCCAGCAGCGCAGGACTAGCGGGCCACAATGAGCAGTTCTTC. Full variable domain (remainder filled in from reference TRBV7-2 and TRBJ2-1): GAGVSQSPSNKVTEKGKDVELRCDPISGHTALYWYRQSLGQGLEFLIYFQGNSAPDKSGLPSDRFSAERTGGSVSTLTIQRTQQEDSAVYLCASSAGLAGHNEQFFGPGTRLTVL.

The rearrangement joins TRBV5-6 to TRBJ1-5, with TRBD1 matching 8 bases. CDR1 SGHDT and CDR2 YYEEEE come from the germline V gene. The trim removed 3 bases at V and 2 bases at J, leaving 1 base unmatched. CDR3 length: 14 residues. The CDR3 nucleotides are TGTGCCAGCAGCTGGGGACAGGGCAATCAGCCCCAGCATTTT. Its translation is CASSWGQGNQPQHF.

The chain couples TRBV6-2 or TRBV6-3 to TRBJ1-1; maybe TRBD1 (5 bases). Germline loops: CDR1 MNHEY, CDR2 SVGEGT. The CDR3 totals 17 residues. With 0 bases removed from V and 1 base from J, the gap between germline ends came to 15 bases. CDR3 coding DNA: TGTGCCAGCAGTTACTCCGGTAGAGGGGTCTCGAACACTGAAGCTTTCTTT. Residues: CASSYSGRGVSNTEAFF.

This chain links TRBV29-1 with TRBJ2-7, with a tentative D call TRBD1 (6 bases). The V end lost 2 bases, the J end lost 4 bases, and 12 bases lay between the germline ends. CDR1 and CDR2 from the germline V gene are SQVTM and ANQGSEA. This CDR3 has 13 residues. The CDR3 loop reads CSVEPSGEYEQYF. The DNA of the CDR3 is TGCAGCGTTGAACCGTCAGGGGAGTACGAGCAGTACTTC.

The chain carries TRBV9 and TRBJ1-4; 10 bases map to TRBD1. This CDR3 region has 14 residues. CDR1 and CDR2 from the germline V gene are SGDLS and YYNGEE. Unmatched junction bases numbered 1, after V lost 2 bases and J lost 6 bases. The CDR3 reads CASSVGTGDEKLFF. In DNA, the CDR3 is TGTGCCAGCAGCGTTGGGACAGGGGATGAAAAACTGTTTTTT.

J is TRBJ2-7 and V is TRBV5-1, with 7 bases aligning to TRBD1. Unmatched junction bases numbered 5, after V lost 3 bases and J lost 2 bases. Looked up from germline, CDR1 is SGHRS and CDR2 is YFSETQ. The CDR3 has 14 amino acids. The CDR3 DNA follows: TGCGCCAGCAGCTACGGGGACAGCCCCTACGAGCAGTACTTC. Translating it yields CASSYGDSPYEQYF.

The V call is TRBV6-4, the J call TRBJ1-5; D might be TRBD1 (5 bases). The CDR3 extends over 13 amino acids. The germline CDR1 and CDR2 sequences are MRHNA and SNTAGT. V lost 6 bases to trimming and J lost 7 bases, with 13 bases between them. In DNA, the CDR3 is TGTGCCAGCAGCCCGACAGTCGGCCAGCCCCAGCATTTT. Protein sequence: CASSPTVGQPQHF.

Written as DNA, the CDR3 is TGTGCCAGCAGTTACTCGAGTAGGGTCGATGGCTACACCTTC. It is translated as CASSYSSRVDGYTF. The J gene is TRBJ1-2, the V gene TRBV6-6; no reliable D call. The germline gives CDR1 MNHNY, CDR2 SVGAGI (reference sequence). Trimming pared 0 bases from V and 6 bases from J, leaving 11 bases between. The CDR3 has 14 amino acids.

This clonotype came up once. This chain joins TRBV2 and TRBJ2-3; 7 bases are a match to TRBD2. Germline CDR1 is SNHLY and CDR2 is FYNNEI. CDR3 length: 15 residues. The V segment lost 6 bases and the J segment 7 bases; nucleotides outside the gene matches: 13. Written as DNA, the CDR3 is TGTGCCAGCAGCGGGGGGTTTCCGGGGTCATATACGCAGTATTTT. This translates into CASSGGFPGSYTQYF.

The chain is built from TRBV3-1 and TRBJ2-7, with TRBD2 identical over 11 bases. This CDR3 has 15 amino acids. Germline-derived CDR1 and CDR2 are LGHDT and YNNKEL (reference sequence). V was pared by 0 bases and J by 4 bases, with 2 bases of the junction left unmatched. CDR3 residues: CASSQEASGRYEQYF. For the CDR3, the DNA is TGTGCCAGCAGCCAAGAGGCTAGCGGGAGGTACGAGCAGTACTTC.